This entry features one T cell receptor (beta chain) sequence. The data were taken from a study of blood T cell repertoires in COVID-19. Study overall: Material from acute and convalescent COVID-19 was sourced from the United States, Italy and Spain. The analysed material was cDNA or gDNA that came from T cells, B-cell-depleted T cells, or PBMCs.

CDR1 SGHRS and CDR2 YFSETQ come from the germline V gene. This CDR3 spans 15 amino acids. The V and J ends lost 4 bases and 4 bases, in that order; junction bases with no gene match: 11. Per the original data handling: Amplified reference gene primers provided the basis for estimating nucleated cell counts. TCRdb keeps only in-frame clones here, not all; method: immunoSEQ multiplex PCR. The DNA was the basis for D and trimming; V, J and clone size are from that table. The sample comprises tens of thousands of clones, roughly 80% of which are singletons, and 22% rests with the top ten. Material for sequencing was peripheral blood. The gene calls are TRBV5-1 and TRBJ2-7, with 7 bases matching TRBD1. The source is an older woman with acute or convalescent COVID-19. The CDR3 DNA follows: TGCGCCAGCAGCGACCCACTGACAGGGCGGTACGAGCAGTACTTC. Its translation: CASSDPLTGRYEQYF.